The T cell receptor (beta chain) described here comes from a study of T cell responses to AZD1222 COVID-19 vaccine. Looking at the study overall: Second-dose timings of about 4 or about 12 weeks were pooled. General study results and limits: Across the whole spike, CD4 TCRs peaked at regions 160-218 and 743-854. The study identified only five to seven AZD1222 recipients as seropositive at baseline. Repertoires were obtained solely post-peak T cell response.

Libraries were prepared by immunoSEQ multiplex PCR; TCRdb keeps only in-frame clonotypes and omits some of them. The sample comprises 120,000 or so clones, approximately 85% of which are singletons, and about 6% rests with the top ten. Trimming removed 6 bases at V and 0 bases at J, with 3 bases between. CDR1 MNHEY and CDR2 SMNVEV come from the germline V gene (reference sequence). The CDR3 covers 12 residues. With respect to this clone: Its antigen is as yet unknown.

This receptor was identified in an adult in good health. This chain connects TRBV27 to TRBJ1-5; D gene uncertain. Specimen: peripheral blood, collected on day 0 of AZD1222 vaccination. CDR3 DNA: TGTGCCAGCAGAAATAGCAATCAGCCCCAGCATTTT. This codes for CASRNSNQPQHF.